This T cell receptor beta chain came from a study of blood T cell repertoires in COVID-19. Study information: The samples span acute and convalescent COVID-19 from the United States, Italy and Spain. The analysed material was cDNA or gDNA that came from T cells, B-cell-depleted T cells, or PBMCs.

Authors' methods: Reference gene primer amplification in the assay estimated nucleated cell counts. Sequencing used immunoSEQ multiplex PCR; TCRdb keeps in-frame clones, though not all of them. V, J and clone size are taken as reported in that table, and D and trimming were inferred from the DNA itself. The sample includes about 120,000 clones, around 86% seen only once; the top ten take roughly 11%. Those enrolled in Seattle joined during active infection and were followed longitudinally afterward. Trimming left V 2 bases short and J 4 bases short, with 6 bases between. CDR3 size: 13 residues. CDR1 and CDR2 (germline): SGHAT, FQNNGV.

The genes are TRBV11-2 and TRBJ1-3; unclear D gene. Input material: peripheral blood. The TCR was taken from a woman in her seventies with COVID-19, enrolled during active disease. Here the CDR3 DNA reads TGTGCCAGCAGCTTACTAGGAGGAAACACCATATATTTT. It yields the protein CASSLLGGNTIYF.